The source of this T cell receptor (beta chain) is a study of T cell responses to AZD1222 COVID-19 vaccine. Overall study findings and caveats: Compared with day 0, the breadth and depth of the Spike-specific TCR repertoire rose significantly after two doses of AZD1222. Nearly half of spike-specific TCRs reportedly go after variant regions that carry no mutations. Just a handful of AZD1222 recipients were seropositive at baseline.

Concerning this clone itself: The antigen remains undetermined.

V shed 2 bases, J shed 2 bases, and the junction held 2 bases outside the gene matches. From germline, CDR1 is SQVTM and CDR2 ANQGSEA. The CDR3 runs to 13 residues. The repertoire was sequenced with immunoSEQ multiplex PCR; TCRdb's copy has only in-frame clones and lacks some. The data hold about 83,000 clones, with approximately 88% observed a single time. This sequence originates from an adult in good health. J is TRBJ1-1 and V is TRBV29-1, with 7 bases matching TRBD1. The sequences come from peripheral blood, collected on day 0 of MenACWY control vaccination. In nucleotides, the CDR3 is TGCAGCGTTGAATCAGGGGGTAACACTGAAGCTTTCTTT. It specifies CSVESGGNTEAFF.